This TCR beta chain emerged from a study of Ad26.COV2.S vaccination and SARS-CoV-2 variants. The overall study: Vaccine-arm donor from the placebo-controlled COV1001 Ad26.COV2.S trial. Each vaccinee took Ad26.COV2.S intramuscularly, once or twice 56 days apart. Study-wide results and caveats: Spike-specific CD8+ and CD4+ T cell responses reportedly showed substantial breadth after vaccination. The analyses of TCR breadth and depth may have understated the size of total T cell responses.

The table came from immunoSEQ multiplex PCR; TCRdb's copy has only in-frame clones and leaves some out. This repertoire shows just over 350,000 clones, approximately 84% found once; its top ten account for around 3.3%. Treatment: some 20 received Ad26.COV2.S at low or high dose, single or two shots; five or six received placebo; per-sample allocation not given. Repertoires come from day 63 after the first vaccine or placebo injection. A remark on this clone: The antigen is not known.

Germline V gives CDR1 SQVTM, CDR2 ANQGSEA. V shed 8 bases and J shed 11 bases, with 25 bases lying between them. The CDR3 runs to 14 residues. This receptor was taken from a person between 18 and 65 years old who received the Ad26.COV2.S COVID-19 vaccine or a placebo. This material consisted of peripheral blood, taken in a trial of Ad26.COV2.S vaccine versus placebo. The chain combines TRBV29-1 with TRBJ2-1, with D maybe TRBD2 (5 bases). The CDR3 protein is CSSERDSATPQQFF. For the CDR3, the DNA is TGCAGCTCTGAAAGGGATAGCGCCACCCCCCAGCAGTTCTTC.